This is a list of T cell receptor beta chains from one sample in a study of human T cells and chemical hapten exposure. MiXCR was run by TCRdb on the RACE reads, yielding one entry per CDR3 protein. This table holds 250,000 or so distinct CDR3 sequences, approximately 8% found once. The sequencing used whole blood, collected in connection with sensitization to the hapten diphenylcyclopropenone (DPC). The receptors come from a man aged 18-30 years with alopecia areata. Some clones in this sample may be carry-over from other donors' samples. The CDR3 runs from the conserved cysteine through the conserved F or W.

V gene,CDR3 protein
TRBV28,CASSFLRRTVYGYTF
TRBV6-2/TRBV6-3,CASSYAGGRSNQPQHF
TRBV5-1,CASRDSTGQHNSPLHF
TRBV21-1,CASSAGPPPSGRQYF
TRBV2,CASSGQSTLNQPQHF
TRBV7-2,CASSLVSSTTNEKLFF
TRBV7-2,CASSPSEGTYSNQPQHF
TRBV20-1,CSARAPDSYTDTQYF
TRBV6-2/TRBV6-3,CASSYSILRRQETQYF
TRBV29-1,CSVGDRVEQYF
TRBV7-9,CASSLLVGQGAPYEQYF
TRBV7-2,CASSLETGTGDYNEKLFF
TRBV4-2,CASSPGGTVYYSGANVLTF
TRBV6-6,CASSYQTDTQYF
TRBV28,CASSGGLVTSNEQFF
TRBV5-1,CASSSGQGARAEAFF
TRBV29-1,CSVEGWVNTEAFF
TRBV12-3/TRBV12-4,CASSVSGTGGAWFGTEAFF
TRBV5-5,CASSPTGGEVSNQPQHF
TRBV4-3,CASSQGGGEEKLFF
TRBV9,CASSIDPGPTPDTQYF
TRBV11-2,CASSLLGATDTQYF
TRBV18,CASSARDSEEGTEAFF
TRBV5-1,CASSSSGSGNTEAFF
TRBV20-1,CSARMDPPQETQYF
TRBV7-9,CASSIGTDYEQYF
TRBV29-1,CSVDMSQETQYF
TRBV7-9,CASSLRGPEAFF
TRBV7-3,CASSLGVAPSYEQYF
TRBV3-1,CASSQRRDRPEAFF
TRBV7-2,CASSLERGGQETQYF
TRBV6-4,CASSPSDTSFNIQYF
TRBV20-1,CSARGQGPDRQYF
TRBV7-2,CASSLAQGQTQYF
TRBV6-2/TRBV6-3,CASREPGQGHYGYTF
TRBV7-8,CASSLEQKYEQYF
TRBV6-5,CASRRTGGSGYTF
TRBV20-1,CSASSGGTGELFF
TRBV4-3,CASSQDSGGWNEQYF
TRBV6-2/TRBV6-3,CASILGAAYNEQFF
TRBV29-1,CSVFITGAMNTEAFF
TRBV12-3/TRBV12-4,CAITRPSASGANVLTF
TRBV18,CASSPNLSGNTIYF
TRBV5-1,CASRIPGGSTGELFF
TRBV7-2,CASSVIVGTDTQYF
TRBV12-3/TRBV12-4,CASSFPGQFEAFF